One sample yielded the 9 T cell receptor beta chains listed below, sequenced in a study of vaccination and CD4 T cells after COVID-19. The Oncomine TCR Beta short-read assay sequenced DNA from cultured CD4+ T cells. TCRdb re-analysed the PCR reads in MiXCR, keeping a single row per CDR3 protein. Of nearly 9,000 distinct CDR3 sequences listed, about 60% are singletons. Their antigens remain unidentified. Treatment in this sample: roughly 11-day PBMC culture with coronavirus spike peptide pools or control peptides (ViraFEST assay). The sequencing sample was made of CD4+ T cells from blood, cultured in vitro. The source is a human donor who had recovered from COVID-19.

The chain carries TRBV7-9 and TRBJ1-1, with 9 bases matching TRBD1. This CDR3 contains 15 residues. The junction had 4 bases not matched to a gene; V was cut back by 4 bases and J by 1 base. Germline-derived CDR1 and CDR2 are SEHNR and FQNEAQ (reference sequence). CDR3 region: CASSSGQGRNTEAFF. Written as DNA, the CDR3 is TGTGCCAGCAGCTCAGGACAGGGGAGGAACACTGAAGCTTTCTTT.

The V and J genes are TRBV7-9 and TRBJ2-1; D is unresolved. The CDR3 is made up of 17 amino acids. The V and J ends lost 5 bases and 0 bases respectively, with 17 bases between them. Germline V CDR1 and CDR2: SEHNR, FQNEAQ (reference sequence). The CDR3: CASSPSPRASSYNEQFF. DNA of the CDR3: TGTGCCAGCAGCCCCTCGCCTCGTGCGAGCTCCTACAATGAGCAGTTCTTC.

In this sample, this clonotype turned up once. V is TRBV29-1 and J is TRBJ2-7; 7 bases fit TRBD1. CDR3 size: 12 residues. V was clipped by 4 bases and J by 2 bases; unmatched bases: 2. The germline CDR1 and CDR2 sequences are SQVTM and ANQGSEA. The CDR3 sequence: CSVAGTAYEQYF. The CDR3 bases are TGCAGCGTTGCCGGGACAGCCTACGAGCAGTACTTC.

This clonotype was seen a few times. The chain is built from TRBV20-1 and TRBJ1-1, with a possible D match to TRBD1 (6 bases). The ends were cut back, 5 bases at V and 0 bases at J, with 16 bases in the middle. The CDR3 length is 15 residues. Germline V gene sequence: CDR1 DFQATT, CDR2 SNEGSKA (reference sequence). CDR3 in amino acids: CSAPSGGGVNTEAFF. The CDR3 coding sequence is TGCAGTGCTCCCAGCGGAGGGGGAGTGAACACTGAAGCTTTCTTT.

This chain links TRBV12-3 or TRBV12-4 with TRBJ2-3; 10 positions match TRBD1. CDR3 size: 14 residues. The V segment lost 4 bases and the J segment 4 bases; nucleotides outside the gene matches: 2. This CDR3 reads CASSSGTGADTQYF. CDR3 nucleotides: TGTGCCAGCAGTTCCGGGACAGGGGCAGATACGCAGTATTTT.

The chain couples TRBV4-1 to TRBJ1-2; 8 bases are a match to TRBD1. The CDR3 loop spans 14 amino acids. CDR1 MGHRA and CDR2 YSYEKL come from the germline V gene. The trim removed 1 base at V and 5 bases at J, leaving 3 bases unmatched. For the CDR3, the DNA is TGCGCCAGCAGCCAAGGGCAGGGGGCGTATGGCTACACCTTC. The encoded protein is CASSQGQGAYGYTF.

This clonotype has only a few counts. J is TRBJ1-2 and V is TRBV6-5; 8 bases line up with TRBD1. Germline trimming cut 4 bases from V and 2 bases from J; bases unmatched to any gene: 6. The germline gives CDR1 MNHEY, CDR2 SVGAGI. The CDR3 loop spans 15 amino acids. The CDR3 protein is CASSLTGGFNYGYTF. Written as DNA, the CDR3 is TGTGCCAGCAGTTTAACAGGGGGATTCAACTATGGCTACACCTTC.

This rearrangement joins TRBV27 to TRBJ2-7, with D hard to call. V lost 2 bases and J lost 5, with 13 bases in between. The CDR3 is 14 residues long. CDR1 and CDR2 from the germline V gene are MNHEY and SMNVEV (reference sequence). The CDR3: CASSLHKRPNEQYF. Written as DNA, the CDR3 is TGTGCCAGCAGTTTACACAAACGTCCCAACGAGCAGTACTTC.

This clonotype has just one count. V gene TRBV6-2 or TRBV6-3 combines with J gene TRBJ1-5, with TRBD1 identical over 9 bases. CDR1 MNHEY and CDR2 SVGEGT come from the germline V gene. The CDR3 sequence is 17 residues long. J was trimmed by 2 bases and V by 8 bases; bases with no gene match: 13. CDR3 region: CASLKQGARLGNQPQHF. The CDR3 DNA is TGTGCCAGCCTCAAACAGGGGGCTCGATTGGGCAATCAGCCCCAGCATTTT.